The rows below give T cell receptor beta chains drawn from one sample of a study of T cells after yellow fever vaccination. TCRdb redid the calling of the 5' RACE reads with MiXCR, one entry per CDR3 protein. The sample has about 400,000 distinct CDR3 sequences, 9.5% to 13% seen once. Sequenced here: PBMCs, sampled on the day of the first yellow fever vaccination. These receptors were taken from a man in his late teens or twenties who received the YFV17D yellow fever vaccine. CDR3s include the opening cysteine and the closing phenylalanine or tryptophan. The order of the fields is clone size, J gene, V gene, CDR3 length, D gene, CDR3 protein, CDR3 DNA. The D gene is left open where the match is weak. Size tells how often a clone was seen (once, few, many) or the class of an expanded clone, and some rows leave it out.

clone_size: .; j_call: TRBJ2-3; v_call: TRBV12-3/TRBV12-4; cdr3_length: 17; d_call: TRBD1; cdr3_aa: CASSLTVRTGLTDTQYF; cdr3_nt: TGTGCCAGCAGTCTCACGGTTCGGACAGGGCTCACAGATACGCAGTATTTT
clone_size: few; j_call: TRBJ1-1; v_call: TRBV10-3; cdr3_length: 13; d_call: TRBD1; cdr3_aa: CAISEGGYTEAFF; cdr3_nt: TGTGCCATCAGTGAAGGGGGCTACACTGAAGCTTTCTTT
clone_size: few; j_call: TRBJ2-7; v_call: TRBV4-3; cdr3_length: 15; d_call: .; cdr3_aa: CASSPKGLDGYEQYF; cdr3_nt: TGCGCCAGCAGCCCGAAGGGCCTGGATGGGTACGAGCAGTACTTC
clone_size: .; j_call: TRBJ2-1; v_call: TRBV20-1; cdr3_length: 12; d_call: .; cdr3_aa: CSARPGYDEQFF; cdr3_nt: TGCAGTGCTAGGCCGGGTTACGATGAGCAGTTCTTC
clone_size: few; j_call: TRBJ1-6; v_call: TRBV5-6; cdr3_length: 15; d_call: TRBD1; cdr3_aa: CASNYLQGYNSPLHF; cdr3_nt: TGTGCCAGCAACTACTTACAGGGGTATAATTCACCCCTCCACTTT
clone_size: .; j_call: TRBJ1-5; v_call: TRBV5-5; cdr3_length: 14; d_call: .; cdr3_aa: CASSQGLENQPQHF; cdr3_nt: TGTGCCAGCAGCCAGGGTCTGGAAAATCAGCCCCAGCATTTT
clone_size: few; j_call: TRBJ1-2; v_call: TRBV6-2/TRBV6-3; cdr3_length: 14; d_call: .; cdr3_aa: CASSPVEEYYGYTF; cdr3_nt: TGTGCCAGCAGTCCGGTCGAAGAATACTATGGCTACACCTTC
clone_size: few; j_call: TRBJ2-2; v_call: TRBV4-1; cdr3_length: 20; d_call: TRBD2; cdr3_aa: CASSLLLLGKGGRQIGELFF; cdr3_nt: TGCGCCAGCAGCCTATTACTTTTGGGGAAGGGCGGGAGGCAAATCGGGGAGCTGTTTTTT
clone_size: many; j_call: TRBJ2-5; v_call: TRBV27; cdr3_length: 12; d_call: .; cdr3_aa: CASSLTGKTQYF; cdr3_nt: TGTGCCAGCAGCCTAACAGGGAAGACCCAGTACTTC
clone_size: .; j_call: TRBJ2-6; v_call: TRBV7-8; cdr3_length: 15; d_call: TRBD1; cdr3_aa: CASSESDRRTNVLTF; cdr3_nt: TGTGCCAGCAGCGAATCGGACAGGAGAACGAACGTCCTGACTTTC
clone_size: .; j_call: TRBJ1-1; v_call: TRBV29-1; cdr3_length: 13; d_call: .; cdr3_aa: CSVREGGNTEAFF; cdr3_nt: TGCAGCGTTCGTGAGGGGGGGAACACTGAAGCTTTCTTT
clone_size: .; j_call: TRBJ2-7; v_call: TRBV12-3/TRBV12-4; cdr3_length: 17; d_call: TRBD1; cdr3_aa: CASSARTGGSVVNEQYF; cdr3_nt: TGTGCCAGCAGTGCACGGACAGGGGGGTCGGTCGTGAACGAGCAGTACTTC
clone_size: few; j_call: TRBJ1-1; v_call: TRBV19; cdr3_length: 13; d_call: .; cdr3_aa: CASTGHLNTEAFF; cdr3_nt: TGTGCCAGTACAGGACACTTGAACACTGAAGCTTTCTTT
clone_size: few; j_call: TRBJ2-3; v_call: TRBV7-7; cdr3_length: 15; d_call: TRBD2; cdr3_aa: CASSRGLAGTDTQYF; cdr3_nt: TGTGCCAGCAGCCGCGGGCTAGCGGGCACAGATACGCAGTATTTT
clone_size: .; j_call: TRBJ2-4; v_call: TRBV6-6; cdr3_length: 12; d_call: .; cdr3_aa: CASSYAKNIQYF; cdr3_nt: TGTGCCAGCAGTTACGCCAAAAACATTCAGTACTTC
clone_size: .; j_call: TRBJ1-6; v_call: TRBV6-5; cdr3_length: 19; d_call: TRBD1; cdr3_aa: CASSFSSGTGFVNFSPLHF; cdr3_nt: TGTGCCAGCAGTTTTTCTTCCGGGACAGGGTTTGTTAATTTCTCACCCCTCCACTTT
clone_size: few; j_call: TRBJ2-7; v_call: TRBV10-3; cdr3_length: 15; d_call: .; cdr3_aa: CATNTFDRFSYEQYF; cdr3_nt: TGTGCCACCAACACGTTTGACAGATTCTCCTACGAGCAGTACTTC